The next 14 T cell receptor beta chains were all read from a single sample in a study of radiation and T cells in renal cell carcinoma. Here immunoSEQ multiplex PCR was the method, and the copy in TCRdb shows in-frame clones only, minus some. Of more than 140,000 clones detected, over 80% appear once; the ten largest clones hold roughly 25%. The time point is: baseline pretreatment blood. Specified treatment: 15 Gy SBRT to primary tumor, nephrectomy 4 weeks later. This specimen was blood, taken from a patient whose treatment included radiotherapy and nephrectomy. Receptors originate from a woman aged 45-65 years with renal cell carcinoma.

The J gene is TRBJ2-7, the V gene TRBV7-8, with D tentatively TRBD2 (7 bases). Germline assignment: CDR1 SGHVS and CDR2 FQNEAQ. The CDR3 consists of 16 residues. V gave up 0 bases and J gave up 2 bases, with 14 bases separating them. CDR3 nucleotide sequence: TGTGCCAGCAGCTTAGCCCCTAGGGAGGGGGCCTACGAGCAGTACTTC. It is translated as CASSLAPREGAYEQYF.

This chain joins TRBV19 and TRBJ2-2; TRBD2 is a possible D gene (5 bases). V lost 1 base and J 1 base, leaving 13 bases between the germline ends. CDR3 size: 17 residues. Looked up from germline, CDR1 is LNHDA and CDR2 is SQIVND (reference sequence). CDR3 residues: CASSIVAGLLNTGELFF. In DNA form, the CDR3 reads TGTGCCAGTAGTATAGTCGCGGGTCTACTGAACACCGGGGAGCTGTTTTTT.

This clone occurred a few times. The V gene is TRBV19, the J gene TRBJ2-7; D is undetermined. V shed 3 bases and J shed 2 bases, with 11 bases lying between them. Germline V gives CDR1 LNHDA, CDR2 SQIVND (reference sequence). The CDR3 spans 14 residues. CDR3 coding DNA: TGTGCCAGTAGTATCGACACCACTCCCTACGAGCAGTACTTC. Amino acid sequence: CASSIDTTPYEQYF.

The chain couples TRBV9 to TRBJ2-4; the match to TRBD2 covers 13 bases. J lost 0 bases, V lost 4 bases, and 1 base had no gene match. The germline CDR1 and CDR2 sequences are SGDLS and YYNGEE. The length of the CDR3 is 16 residues. CDR3 bases: TGTGCCAGCAGCAGGACTAGCGGGAGAGCCAAAAACATTCAGTACTTC. Translating it yields CASSRTSGRAKNIQYF.

The rearrangement uses TRBV28 and TRBJ2-2, with 8 bases matching TRBD1. The CDR3 is made up of 16 amino acids. The ends lost 5 bases at V and 6 bases at J; junction bases unmatched: 11. Germline values: CDR1 MDHEN, CDR2 SYDVKM. The CDR3 DNA reads as TGTGCCAGCAGTCTCGGGACAGGCCGCAGGGCCGGGGAGCTGTTTTTT. Translating gives CASSLGTGRRAGELFF.

The gene calls are TRBV4-3 and TRBJ1-2; no clear D gene. In germline, CDR1 is LGHNA, CDR2 YSLEER. The CDR3 covers 15 residues. The V end was cut by 1 base, the J end by 2 bases, with 11 bases between. The CDR3 loop reads CASSQAWAANYGYTF. The DNA of the CDR3 is TGCGCCAGCAGCCAAGCTTGGGCAGCCAACTATGGCTACACCTTC.

The genes are TRBV4-3 and TRBJ1-2, with D tentatively TRBD1 (6 bases). The CDR3 is made up of 17 amino acids. Trimming stripped 0 bases from V and 2 bases from J, with 16 bases between. Per germline, CDR1 LGHNA and CDR2 YSLEER. This CDR3 is CASSQEAQAGENYGYTF. CDR3 nucleotides: TGCGCCAGCAGCCAAGAAGCACAGGCAGGGGAGAACTATGGCTACACCTTC.

This rearrangement joins TRBV9 to TRBJ1-1; 9 positions match TRBD1. This CDR3 contains 15 residues. Germline trimming cut 2 bases from V and 4 bases from J; bases unmatched to any gene: 6. CDR1 and CDR2 (germline): SGDLS, YYNGEE. CDR3 in DNA: TGTGCCAGCAGCGTGGGACAGGGCGCGAGCACTGAAGCTTTCTTT. Its protein is CASSVGQGASTEAFF.

The CDR3 spells CASSLRTGNTGELFF. DNA of the CDR3: TGCGCCAGCAGCCTGAGGACAGGGAACACCGGGGAGCTGTTTTTT. V gene TRBV5-1 combines with J gene TRBJ2-2, with TRBD1 matching over 7 bases. Germline CDR1 SGHRS, CDR2 YFSETQ. CDR3 size: 15 residues. V dropped 4 bases and J dropped 1; count of bases not matched to a gene: 4.

The V gene is TRBV29-1, the J gene TRBJ1-1; weak D call: TRBD1 (5 bases). The CDR3 length is 14 residues. V lost 1 base and J 4 bases, leaving 13 bases between the germline ends. In germline, CDR1 is SQVTM, CDR2 ANQGSEA. CDR3 region: CSVEGGRGGTEAFF. The CDR3 bases are TGCAGCGTTGAAGGGGGACGGGGGGGCACTGAAGCTTTCTTT.

This chain links TRBV7-2 with TRBJ1-2; D ambiguous. Between the trimmed V and J ends, which lost 4 bases and 4 bases, there was a span of 19 bases. The CDR3 length is 16 residues. From germline, CDR1 is SGHTA and CDR2 FQGNSA. CDR3 residues: CASSSSRGRDGYGYTF. The CDR3 bases are TGTGCCAGCAGCTCATCAAGAGGCAGAGATGGCTATGGCTACACCTTC.

The rearrangement uses TRBV5-6 and TRBJ2-5, with D possibly TRBD1 on 5 matching bases. V was pared by 5 bases and J by 5 bases, with 7 bases between. The CDR3 loop spans 11 amino acids. CDR1 and CDR2 from the germline V gene are SGHDT and YYEEEE. The CDR3, as DNA: TGTGCCAGCAGTCAGGGTGAGACCCAGTACTTC. It codes for CASSQGETQYF.

The genes are TRBV29-1 and TRBJ2-3; D is possibly TRBD1 (5 bases). V was cut by 1 base and J by 2 bases, with 7 bases left in between. Germline CDR1 SQVTM, CDR2 ANQGSEA. The CDR3 is 13 residues long. CDR3 sequence: CSVEAGNTDTQYF. CDR3 in DNA: TGCAGCGTTGAAGCAGGGAACACAGATACGCAGTATTTT.

The CDR3 sequence: CASSTGLAGLSDTQYF. For the CDR3, the DNA is TGTGCCAGCAGCACAGGACTAGCGGGGTTATCAGATACGCAGTATTTT. The chain employs TRBV5-6 and TRBJ2-3, with 12 bases aligning to TRBD2. After removal of 4 bases from V and 4 bases from J, the junction contained 7 bases not matched to a gene. Germline-derived CDR1 and CDR2 are SGHDT and YYEEEE. The CDR3 runs 16 residues.